Included here is one T cell receptor beta chain sequence, with context. Antigen specificity is unknown. The protocol was immunoSEQ multiplex PCR, while the TCRdb copy is restricted to in-frame clones and leaves out a portion. The top ten hold 24% of the sample, which has about 33,000 clones, about 79% seen once. Time point specified: week 5, during vaccination. Each dose delivered 300 ug of mutant IDH1 20-mer peptide subcutaneously with imiquimod. This sample was taken from a study of a mutant IDH1 vaccine in newly diagnosed glioma. Study background: First vaccine doses came 4-6 weeks after radiotherapy alone, or with temozolomide cycles. Those enrolled had earlier been treated with radiotherapy, temozolomide, or both, mostly both.

CDR1 is MNHNS and CDR2 is SASEGT in the germline V gene. Trimming removed 1 base from V and 5 bases from J, with 11 bases in between. This CDR3 contains 14 residues. Broader study findings: Altogether, 93.3% of patients exhibited vaccine-induced immune responses.

The TCR was taken from a man aged 25 to 40 with glioma. The sequencing here drew on PBMCs, taken from a glioma patient whose treatment included an IDH1 peptide vaccine. The chain has TRBV6-1 and TRBJ1-1, with TRBD1 as a possible D gene (5 bases). This CDR3 reads CASSEGSEGTEAFF. The DNA for the CDR3 is TGTGCCAGCAGTGAAGGGTCAGAGGGGACTGAAGCTTTCTTT.